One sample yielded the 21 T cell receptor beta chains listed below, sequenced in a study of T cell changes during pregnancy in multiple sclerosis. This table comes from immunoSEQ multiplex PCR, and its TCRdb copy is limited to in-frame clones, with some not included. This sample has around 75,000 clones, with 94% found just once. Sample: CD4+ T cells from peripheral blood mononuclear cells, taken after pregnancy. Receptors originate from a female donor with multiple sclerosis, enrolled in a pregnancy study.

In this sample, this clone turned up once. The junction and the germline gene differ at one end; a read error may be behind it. Here the CDR3 DNA reads TGTGCCAGCAGCATAACAGGGGGCGCGGCTGAAGCTTTCTTT. Protein: CASSITGGAAEAFF. The J gene is TRBJ1-1, the V gene TRBV7-3, with 9 bases matching TRBD1. CDR1 is SGHTA, CDR2 FQGTGA, per germline. This CDR3 spans 14 amino acids. Combining the CDR3 with reference TRBV7-3 and TRBJ1-1 gives the whole variable domain GAGVSQTPSNKVTEKGKYVELRCDPISGHTALYWYRQSLGQGPEFLIYFQGTGAADDSGLPNDRFFAVRPEGSVSTLKIQRTERGDSAVYLCASSITGGAAEAFFGQGTRLTVV.

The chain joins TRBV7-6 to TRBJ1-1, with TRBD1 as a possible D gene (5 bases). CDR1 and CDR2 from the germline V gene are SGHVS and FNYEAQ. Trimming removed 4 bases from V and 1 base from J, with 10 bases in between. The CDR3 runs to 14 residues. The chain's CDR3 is CASSSQGRNTEAFF. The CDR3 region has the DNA TGTGCCAGCAGCTCTCAGGGTAGGAACACTGAAGCTTTCTTT.

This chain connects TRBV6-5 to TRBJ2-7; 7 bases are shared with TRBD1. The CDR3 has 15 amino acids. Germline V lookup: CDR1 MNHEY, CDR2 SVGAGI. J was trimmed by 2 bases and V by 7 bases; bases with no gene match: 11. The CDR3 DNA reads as TGTGCCAGCATGCAACCGGGACAGAACGCCTACGAGCAGTACTTC. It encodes CASMQPGQNAYEQYF.

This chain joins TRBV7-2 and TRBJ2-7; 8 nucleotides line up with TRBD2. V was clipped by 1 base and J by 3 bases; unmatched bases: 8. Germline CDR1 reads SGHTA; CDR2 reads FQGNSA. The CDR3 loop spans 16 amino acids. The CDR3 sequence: CASSLGMSGSVYEQYF. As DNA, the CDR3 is TGTGCCAGCAGCTTAGGTATGAGCGGGAGTGTCTACGAGCAGTACTTC.

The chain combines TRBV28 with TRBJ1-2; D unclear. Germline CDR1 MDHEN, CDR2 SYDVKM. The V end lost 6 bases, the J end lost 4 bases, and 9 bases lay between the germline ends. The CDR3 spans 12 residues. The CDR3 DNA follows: TGTGCCAGCAGGGAGGATCCCTATGGCTACACCTTC. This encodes CASREDPYGYTF.

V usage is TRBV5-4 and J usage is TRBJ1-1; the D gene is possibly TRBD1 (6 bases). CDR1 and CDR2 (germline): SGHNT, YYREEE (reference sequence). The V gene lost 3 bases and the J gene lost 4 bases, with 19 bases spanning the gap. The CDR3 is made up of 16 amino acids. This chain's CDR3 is CASSSTSRTGSTEAFF. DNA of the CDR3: TGTGCCAGCAGCTCGACGTCCCGCACAGGGTCCACTGAAGCTTTCTTT. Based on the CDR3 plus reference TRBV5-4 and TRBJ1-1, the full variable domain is ETGVTQSPTHLIKTRGQQVTLRCSSQSGHNTVSWYQQALGQGPQFIFQYYREEENGRGNFPPRFSGLQFPNYSSELNVNALELDDSALYLCASSSTSRTGSTEAFFGQGTRLTVV.

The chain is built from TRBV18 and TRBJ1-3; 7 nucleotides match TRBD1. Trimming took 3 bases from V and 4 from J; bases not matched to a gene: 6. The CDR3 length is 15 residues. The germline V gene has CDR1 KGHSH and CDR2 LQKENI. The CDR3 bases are TGTGCCAGCTCACCCGGACAGGCTAGGGGAAACACCATATATTTT. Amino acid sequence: CASSPGQARGNTIYF.

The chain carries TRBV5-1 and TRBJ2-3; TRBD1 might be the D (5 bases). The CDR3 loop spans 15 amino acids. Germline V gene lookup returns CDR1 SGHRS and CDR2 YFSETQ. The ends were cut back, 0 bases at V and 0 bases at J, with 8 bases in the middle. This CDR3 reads CASSLAAGSTDTQYF. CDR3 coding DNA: TGCGCCAGCAGCTTGGCGGCAGGGAGCACAGATACGCAGTATTTT. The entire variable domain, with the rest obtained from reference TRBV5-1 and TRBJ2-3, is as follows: KAGVTQTPRYLIKTRGQQVTLSCSPISGHRSVSWYQQTPGQGLQFLFEYFSETQRNKGNFPGRFSGRQFSNSRSEMNVSTLELGDSALYLCASSLAAGSTDTQYFGPGTRLTVL.

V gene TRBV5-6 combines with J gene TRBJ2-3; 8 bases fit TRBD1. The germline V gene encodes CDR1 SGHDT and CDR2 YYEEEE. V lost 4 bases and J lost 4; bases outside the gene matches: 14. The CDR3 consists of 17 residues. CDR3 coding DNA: TGTGCCAGCAGCATAGGACAGGGACCTCCTTGGGCAGATACGCAGTATTTT. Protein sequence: CASSIGQGPPWADTQYF.

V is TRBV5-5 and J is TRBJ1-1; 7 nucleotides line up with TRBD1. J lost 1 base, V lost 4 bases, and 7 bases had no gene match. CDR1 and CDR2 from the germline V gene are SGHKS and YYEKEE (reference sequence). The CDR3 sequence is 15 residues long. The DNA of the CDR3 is TGTGCCAGCAGCACGGCGGGGACAGAGAACACTGAAGCTTTCTTT. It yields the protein CASSTAGTENTEAFF. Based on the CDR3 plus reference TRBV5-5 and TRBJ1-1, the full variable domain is DAGVTQSPTHLIKTRGQQVTLRCSPISGHKSVSWYQQVLGQGPQFIFQYYEKEERGRGNFPDRFSARQFPNYSSELNVNALLLGDSALYLCASSTAGTENTEAFFGQGTRLTVV.

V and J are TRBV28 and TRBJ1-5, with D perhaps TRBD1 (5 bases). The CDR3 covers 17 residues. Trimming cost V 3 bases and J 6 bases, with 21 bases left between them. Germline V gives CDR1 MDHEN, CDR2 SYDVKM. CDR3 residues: CASSFSGTLGYGQPQHF. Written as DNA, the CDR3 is TGTGCCAGCAGTTTCTCCGGGACTCTTGGTTATGGTCAGCCCCAGCATTTT.

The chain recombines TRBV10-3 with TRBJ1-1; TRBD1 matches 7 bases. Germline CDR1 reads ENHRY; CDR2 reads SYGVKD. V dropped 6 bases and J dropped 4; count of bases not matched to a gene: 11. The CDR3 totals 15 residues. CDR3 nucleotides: TGTGCCATCAGGGCCGAGACAGGGATTCTCACTGAAGCTTTCTTT. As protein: CAIRAETGILTEAFF.

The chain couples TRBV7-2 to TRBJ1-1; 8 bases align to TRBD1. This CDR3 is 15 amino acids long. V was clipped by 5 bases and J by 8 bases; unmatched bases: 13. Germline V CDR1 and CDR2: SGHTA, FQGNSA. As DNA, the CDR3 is TGTGCCAGCAGCACCAAGCGGACAGGGCTGGGGGAAGCTTTCTTT. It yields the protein CASSTKRTGLGEAFF.

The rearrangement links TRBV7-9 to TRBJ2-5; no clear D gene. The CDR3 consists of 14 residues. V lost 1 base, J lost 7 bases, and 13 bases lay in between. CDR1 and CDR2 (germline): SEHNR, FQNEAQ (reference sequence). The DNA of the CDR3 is TGTGCCAGCAGCTTAGGTCCCCCCCCAGGGACCCAGTACTTC. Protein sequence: CASSLGPPPGTQYF. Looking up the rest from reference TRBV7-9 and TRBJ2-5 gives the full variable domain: DTGVSQNPRHKITKRGQNVTFRCDPISEHNRLYWYRQTLGQGPEFLTYFQNEAQLEKSRLLSDRFSAERPKGSFSTLEIQRTEQGDSAMYLCASSLGPPPGTQYFGPGTRLLVL.

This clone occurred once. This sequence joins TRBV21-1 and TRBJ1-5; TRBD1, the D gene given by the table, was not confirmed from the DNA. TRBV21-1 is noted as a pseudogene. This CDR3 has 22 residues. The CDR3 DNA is TGTGCCAGCAGCAAACAGCTCTCCGGCCACAACGACAGGGATCGAAGGAATCAGCCCCAGCATTTT. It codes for CASSKQLSGHNDRDRRNQPQHF.

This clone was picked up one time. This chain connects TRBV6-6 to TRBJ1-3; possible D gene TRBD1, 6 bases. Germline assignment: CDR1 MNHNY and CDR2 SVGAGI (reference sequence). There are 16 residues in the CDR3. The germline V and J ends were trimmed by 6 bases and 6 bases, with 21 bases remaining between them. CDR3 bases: TGTGCCAGCAGCTTTAGCCCGGACAGTCGGCTAAACACCATATATTTT. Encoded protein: CASSFSPDSRLNTIYF.

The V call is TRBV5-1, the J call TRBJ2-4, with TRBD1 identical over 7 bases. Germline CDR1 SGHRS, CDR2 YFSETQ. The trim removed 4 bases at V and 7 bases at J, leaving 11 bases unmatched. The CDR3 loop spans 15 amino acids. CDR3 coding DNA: TGCGCCAGCAGCAGGATTGTGGGACAGCGGAACATTCAGTACTTC. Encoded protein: CASSRIVGQRNIQYF.

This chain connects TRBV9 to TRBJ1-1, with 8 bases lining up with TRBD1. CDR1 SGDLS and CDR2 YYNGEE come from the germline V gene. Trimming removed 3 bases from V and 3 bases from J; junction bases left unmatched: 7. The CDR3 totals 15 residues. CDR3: CASSAGTGGDTEAFF. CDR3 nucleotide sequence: TGTGCCAGCAGCGCTGGGACAGGAGGGGACACTGAAGCTTTCTTT. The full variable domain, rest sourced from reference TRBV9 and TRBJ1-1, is DSGVTQTPKHLITATGQRVTLRCSPRSGDLSVYWYQQSLDQGLQFLIQYYNGEERAKGNILERFSAQQFPDLHSELNLSSLELGDSALYFCASSAGTGGDTEAFFGQGTRLTVV.

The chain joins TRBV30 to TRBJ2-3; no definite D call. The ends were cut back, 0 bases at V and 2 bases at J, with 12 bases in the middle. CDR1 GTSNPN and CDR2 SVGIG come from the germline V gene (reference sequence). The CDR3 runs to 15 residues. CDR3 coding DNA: TGTGCCTGGAGTGTACGAGTAGTACTCACAGATACGCAGTATTTT. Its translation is CAWSVRVVLTDTQYF.

As DNA, the CDR3 is TGTGCCAGCAGCTTAGGGCGGGAGACGGATCAGTACTTC. Its translation: CASSLGRETDQYF. The rearrangement links TRBV7-2 to TRBJ2-7; 7 nucleotides line up with TRBD2. CDR1 and CDR2 from the germline V gene are SGHTA and FQGNSA. V shed 1 base and J 10 bases; nucleotides not matched to a gene: 7. The CDR3 loop spans 13 amino acids.

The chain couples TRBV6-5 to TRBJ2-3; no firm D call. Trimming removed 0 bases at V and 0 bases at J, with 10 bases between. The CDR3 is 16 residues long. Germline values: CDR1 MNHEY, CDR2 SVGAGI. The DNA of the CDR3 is TGTGCCAGCAGTTACTCGAGAGTAACTAGCACAGATACGCAGTATTTT. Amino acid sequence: CASSYSRVTSTDTQYF.